The 21 T cell receptor beta chains in this list originate from one sample, sequenced in a study of T cells in narcolepsy. The repertoire was sequenced with immunoSEQ multiplex PCR; TCRdb's copy has only in-frame clones and lacks some. The data hold about 32,000 clones, with about four fifths observed a single time. The material sequenced was memory (CD45RA-) CD4+ T cells from blood. The source of these receptors is a human donor in good health.

CDR3 loop: CASSWGGPNTEAFF. CDR3 sequence (DNA): TGTGCCAGCAGCTGGGGGGGCCCGAACACTGAAGCTTTCTTT. The chain combines TRBV5-4 with TRBJ1-1, with D possibly TRBD1 on 6 matching bases. Germline V gives CDR1 SGHNT, CDR2 YYREEE (reference sequence). This CDR3 spans 14 amino acids. V lost 3 bases to trimming and J lost 1 base, with 10 bases between them.

V and J are TRBV28 and TRBJ1-2; 7 bases are shared with TRBD1. There are 14 residues in the CDR3. The junction had 7 bases not matched to a gene; V was cut back by 5 bases and J by 4 bases. The germline CDR1 and CDR2 sequences are MDHEN and SYDVKM. CDR3 sequence: CASSPLTGVYGYTF. The CDR3 nucleotides are TGTGCCAGCAGTCCACTTACAGGGGTCTATGGCTACACCTTC.

V is TRBV6-4 and J is TRBJ2-2; D not resolved. Germline V CDR1 and CDR2: MRHNA, SNTAGT. This CDR3 region has 15 residues. Trimming left V 4 bases short and J 0 bases short, with 9 bases between. The CDR3 bases are TGTGCCAGCAGTGTCGACCGTTCGAACACCGGGGAGCTGTTTTTT. Protein product: CASSVDRSNTGELFF.

This clone was detected only once. The gene calls are TRBV5-6 and TRBJ1-2; weak D call: TRBD1 (5 bases). The CDR3 is 16 amino acids. The germline V and J ends were trimmed by 0 bases and 7 bases, with 19 bases remaining between them. CDR1 is SGHDT, CDR2 YYEEEE, per germline. In DNA, the CDR3 is TGTGCCAGCAGCTTGGGCGCAGGCCTGACCGGGGGTGGCTACACCTTC. It translates to CASSLGAGLTGGGYTF.

The sample holds a few counts of this clone. The chain joins TRBV27 to TRBJ1-1; no definite D call. Deletions cut 5 bases from V and 1 base from J, with 8 bases between. The CDR3 covers 13 residues. CDR1 is MNHEY and CDR2 is SMNVEV in the germline V gene (reference sequence). CDR3 bases: TGTGCCAGCAGTCGCAGTAGGAACACTGAAGCTTTCTTT. Its protein is CASSRSRNTEAFF.

The count of this clone is one. V gene TRBV6-1 combines with J gene TRBJ1-1, with TRBD1 identical over 7 bases. Germline V gene sequence: CDR1 MNHNS, CDR2 SASEGT. V gave up 6 bases and J gave up 8 bases; unmatched junction bases: 6. This CDR3 comprises 12 residues. CDR3 bases: TGTGCCAGCAGGCGTACAGGGGCCGAAGCTTTCTTT. It yields the protein CASRRTGAEAFF.

CDR3 in amino acids: CASSSTGTHNSPLHF. In DNA form, the CDR3 reads TGTGCCAGCAGCTCGACAGGAACTCATAATTCACCCCTCCACTTT. The rearrangement links TRBV5-5 to TRBJ1-6; tentatively, D is TRBD1 (6 bases). Deletions cut 3 bases from V and 5 bases from J, with 12 bases between. The germline V gene has CDR1 SGHKS and CDR2 YYEKEE (reference sequence). The CDR3 totals 15 residues. Full variable domain (remainder filled in from reference TRBV5-5 and TRBJ1-6): DAGVTQSPTHLIKTRGQQVTLRCSPISGHKSVSWYQQVLGQGPQFIFQYYEKEERGRGNFPDRFSARQFPNYSSELNVNALLLGDSALYLCASSSTGTHNSPLHFGNGTRLTVT.

CDR3: CSVRGIEAFF. In DNA form, the CDR3 reads TGCAGCGTTCGAGGGATCGAAGCTTTCTTT. The rearrangement joins TRBV29-1 to TRBJ1-1; D remains unclear. Germline CDR1 SQVTM, CDR2 ANQGSEA. V was trimmed by 5 bases and J by 8 bases, leaving 9 bases between them. This CDR3 comprises 10 residues.

The chain joins TRBV29-1 to TRBJ1-1; D is perhaps TRBD1 (6 bases). The germline V gene encodes CDR1 SQVTM and CDR2 ANQGSEA. This CDR3 has 11 residues. V was shortened by 5 bases and J by 6 bases, with 10 bases between the two germline ends. The CDR3 region has the DNA TGCAGCGTTAGTGGGGGGCCTGAAGCTTTCTTT. Protein sequence: CSVSGGPEAFF.

The V call is TRBV7-2, the J call TRBJ2-3; D call uncertain. The V gene's germline CDR1 is SGHTA and CDR2 FQGNSA. The CDR3 runs to 12 residues. Deletions cut 2 bases from V and 8 bases from J, with 8 bases between. This CDR3 reads CASSLHQGTQYF. Written as DNA, the CDR3 is TGTGCCAGCAGCTTACATCAAGGTACGCAGTATTTT.

The chain employs TRBV27 and TRBJ2-7, with D tentatively TRBD2 (5 bases). Germline V lookup: CDR1 MNHEY, CDR2 SMNVEV (reference sequence). V lost 5 bases, J lost 6 bases, and 14 bases lay in between. This CDR3 region has 13 residues. The CDR3 protein is CASSRKTSSEQYF. The DNA of the CDR3 is TGTGCCAGCAGTAGAAAAACTAGTTCCGAGCAGTACTTC.

The V gene is TRBV5-4, the J gene TRBJ2-3; unclear D gene. Trimming removed 0 bases at V and 0 bases at J, with 8 bases between. The V gene's germline CDR1 is SGHNT and CDR2 YYREEE (reference sequence). This CDR3 is 15 amino acids long. The CDR3 DNA is TGTGCCAGCAGCTTGGGGCTAACAAGCACAGATACGCAGTATTTT. Protein sequence: CASSLGLTSTDTQYF.

The J gene is TRBJ2-7, the V gene TRBV6-1; D remains unclear. Germline CDR1 is MNHNS and CDR2 is SASEGT. CDR3 length: 13 amino acids. Trimming took off 11 bases at V and 2 bases at J, with 16 bases between the two ends. The CDR3, as DNA: TGTGCCGACACGTTGGGAATCCCCTACGAGCAGTACGTC. It codes for CADTLGIPYEQYV.

This sequence joins TRBV4-3 and TRBJ2-3; the match to TRBD1 covers 10 bases. The germline V gene has CDR1 LGHNA and CDR2 YSLEER. V lost 5 bases and J lost 2; bases outside the gene matches: 7. The CDR3 runs 16 residues. CDR3 region: CASSFRTGGFTDTQYF. The DNA of the CDR3 is TGCGCCAGCAGCTTCCGGACAGGGGGATTCACAGATACGCAGTATTTT.

This sequence joins TRBV5-5 and TRBJ1-6, with a weak D call TRBD1 (6 bases). Trimming stripped 7 bases from V and 9 bases from J, with 20 bases between. Per the germline V gene, CDR1 is SGHKS and CDR2 is YYEKEE (reference sequence). The CDR3 extends over 15 amino acids. For the CDR3, the DNA is TGTGCCAGCGCCCGATCCGGGGGGGCTGGTTCACCCCTCCACTTT. Amino acids: CASARSGGAGSPLHF.

The J gene is TRBJ1-1, the V gene TRBV25-1; D is possibly TRBD1 (6 bases). In germline, CDR1 is MGHDK, CDR2 SYGVNS. With 3 bases removed from V and 10 bases from J, the gap between germline ends came to 27 bases. The CDR3 is 17 residues long. CDR3 DNA sequence: TGTGCCAGCAGTGACGGTTCCGGGGGGCTTGGGAAAGAAAGAGCTTTCTTT. Protein sequence: CASSDGSGGLGKERAFF.

The V gene is TRBV15, the J gene TRBJ1-2; 10 bases match TRBD1. Germline CDR1 reads LNHNV; CDR2 reads YYDKDF (reference sequence). The CDR3 is 16 residues long. The V and J ends lost 2 bases and 6 bases, in that order; junction bases with no gene match: 9. CDR3 loop: CATSRPQTGGSDGYTF. The CDR3 DNA sequence: TGTGCCACCAGCAGACCGCAGACAGGGGGCTCCGATGGCTACACCTTC.

The gene calls are TRBV6-5 and TRBJ1-6, with D unclear. CDR3 length equals 15 residues. V was trimmed by 2 bases and J by 7 bases, leaving 12 bases between them. Germline V gene lookup returns CDR1 MNHEY and CDR2 SVGAGI. CDR3 protein: CASSYLQLSNSPLHF. CDR3 sequence (DNA): TGTGCCAGCAGTTACCTACAGCTTTCCAATTCACCCCTCCACTTT.

This rearrangement joins TRBV5-1 to TRBJ1-2; D uncertain. Germline assignment: CDR1 SGHRS and CDR2 YFSETQ. The CDR3 has 14 residues. V was pared by 0 bases and J by 2 bases, with 8 bases between. For the CDR3, the DNA is TGCGCCAGCAGCTTGGACGGCACAAACTATGGCTACACCTTC. This gives the protein CASSLDGTNYGYTF.

The genes are TRBV10-3 and TRBJ2-3, with TRBD2 identical over 13 bases. Looked up from germline, CDR1 is ENHRY and CDR2 is SYGVKD. V dropped 10 bases and J dropped 2; count of bases not matched to a gene: 6. The CDR3 is 15 amino acids. The CDR3 here is CATLTSGGFTDTQYF. The CDR3 region has the DNA TGTGCCACCTTGACTAGCGGGGGGTTCACAGATACGCAGTATTTT.

V usage is TRBV5-6 and J usage is TRBJ2-5, with no clear D. The CDR3 sequence is 15 residues long. Per the germline V gene, CDR1 is SGHDT and CDR2 is YYEEEE. V gave up 7 bases and J gave up 3 bases, with 19 bases separating them. The CDR3 reads CASSPGPRQEETQYF. CDR3 nucleotides: TGTGCCAGCTCACCGGGCCCGAGGCAGGAAGAGACCCAGTACTTC.